The rows below give T cell receptor beta chains drawn from one sample of a study of blood T cells in healthy people across ages. TCRdb used MiXCR to reprocess the 5' RACE reads, holding one entry per CDR3 protein. The sample shows more than 900,000 distinct CDR3 sequences, about 23% of them seen only once. The same sample was also studied in work on T cells of mothers and their children.

The sequenced sample consisted of blood. These receptors were obtained from a girl aged 2 to 10 in good health. The CDR3 runs from the conserved cysteine through the conserved F or W. D genes are given only for firm matches. Clone size is stated in some rows and not others, as once, few, many or a class when expanded.

V gene,D gene,clone size,J gene,CDR3 protein
TRBV25-1,-,few,TRBJ2-3,CASSDWQGVSDTQYF
TRBV20-1,-,-,-,CSARDYRALYEQYF
TRBV5-1,-,many,TRBJ2-1,CASSLTDNEQFF
TRBV19,-,-,TRBJ2-2,CASSIIPGNTGELFF
TRBV20-1,-,-,TRBJ1-5,CSARDARQGNQPQHF
TRBV27,TRBD2,few,-,CASSLAGAQPQYF
TRBV7-2,-,-,TRBJ2-3,CASSLVGASRRASTDTQYF
TRBV5-6,TRBD1,-,-,CASSPAGGTGKNYEQYF
TRBV12-3/TRBV12-4,-,few,TRBJ2-2,CASSLKVTGELFF
TRBV24-1,TRBD2,-,TRBJ2-5,CATTGRDPFF
TRBV13,-,-,TRBJ1-1,CASSSRTGNTEVFF
TRBV7-9,-,-,TRBJ2-7,CASRGQGRYEQYF
TRBV7-3,-,few,TRBJ2-7,CASSLTARYEQYF
TRBV10-3,-,-,-,CAISESPQPGPKNEQFF
TRBV20-1,TRBD2,few,TRBJ2-1,CSAPKPGLAGSNEQFF
TRBV3-1,-,few,TRBJ2-1,CASSASGFEDEQFF
TRBV7-6,-,few,TRBJ2-1,CASSLITGGNEQFF
TRBV6-1,-,-,TRBJ1-4,CASRTQQLGNEKLFF
TRBV11-3,TRBD2,-,TRBJ2-3,CASSLFASGGPPTQYF
TRBV24-1,-,few,-,CATSDGDTAYEQYF
TRBV7-9,-,few,TRBJ1-2,CASSSLIAGKTGYTF
TRBV3-1,TRBD1,few,TRBJ2-5,CASLGQVMGETQYF
TRBV4-1,TRBD2,few,TRBJ2-5,CASGRVLGTSEQYF
TRBV11-3,TRBD2,-,TRBJ2-1,CASSLWIFAGVGEVYNEQFF
TRBV15,-,-,TRBJ2-5,CATSRDSVSETQYF
TRBV2,TRBD2,-,TRBJ2-7,CASIEGRGLNGDEQYF
TRBV28,-,-,TRBJ1-4,CASSAQQGPSEKLFF
TRBV15,-,-,TRBJ1-2,CATSPGDVNFGYTF
TRBV9,-,-,TRBJ2-4,CASSDTRGNIQYF
TRBV29-1,-,-,TRBJ2-1,CSVVSVSDLSYNEQFF
TRBV27,-,-,TRBJ2-3,CASSLGSADTQYF
TRBV28,-,-,TRBJ2-2,CASILTGHLNTGELFF
TRBV5-1,TRBD1,-,TRBJ1-6,CASSSDGTAYNSPLHF
TRBV5-4,-,many,TRBJ2-5,CASSFRSEETQYF
TRBV6-2/TRBV6-3,-,-,TRBJ1-1,CASSHLLGRGNTEAFF
TRBV5-5,TRBD2,few,TRBJ2-1,CASSLIAGGLNSYNEQFF
TRBV4-3,-,-,TRBJ1-1,CASSQGLGGHTEALF
TRBV20-1,-,once,TRBJ1-4,CSASESIANEKLFF
TRBV5-1,-,few,TRBJ2-1,CASSPAAARLSYNEQFF
TRBV4-1,-,few,TRBJ2-7,CASSQGAVTYEQYF
TRBV19,-,few,TRBJ2-2,CASSERPVAATGELFF
TRBV20-1,-,few,TRBJ2-4,CSALQGIKNIQYF
TRBV4-1,-,few,-,CASSQERRASGVPETQYF
TRBV10-3,-,few,-,CAISGTELDEQFF
TRBV11-1,-,-,TRBJ2-7,CASSLARSNTYEQYF
TRBV4-1,-,-,TRBJ2-5,CASSRSVEGGQETQYF
TRBV24-1,-,few,TRBJ1-2,CATSDLHRYDYGYTF
TRBV29-1,-,-,TRBJ2-7,CSVELAYEQYF
TRBV28,-,-,TRBJ1-4,CASTVGRLDEKLFF
TRBV7-8,-,few,TRBJ2-1,CASSLPQGEDNEQFF
TRBV19,-,-,TRBJ1-5,CASSIVNLLEPQHF
TRBV6-5,TRBD1,-,TRBJ1-2,CASSYSSDRGYSDGYTF
TRBV12-3/TRBV12-4,-,few,TRBJ1-2,CASSQTVYGYTF
TRBV7-9,-,few,TRBJ2-5,CASSPYTGGEETQYF
TRBV29-1,TRBD2,-,TRBJ2-4,CSVTAGGPLSVWAKNIQYF